The rows below give T cell receptor beta chains drawn from one sample of a study of spatial heterogeneity in lung cancer. TCRdb reprocessed the 5' RACE reads with MiXCR, giving one entry per CDR3 protein. The sample yields 25,000 to 30,000 distinct CDR3 sequences, approximately 6% seen once. The sample here was PBMCs, taken at follow-up. The receptors were sampled from a male donor with early-stage non-small cell lung cancer. CDR3s include the opening cysteine and the closing phenylalanine or tryptophan. A D gene is named only where the DNA matches it firmly. The size entry is marked missing in some rows and otherwise reads once, few, many or a size class.

D gene	V gene	J gene	clone size	CDR3 protein	CDR3 DNA
NA	TRBV7-9	TRBJ1-4	many	CASSLLAGNEKLFF	TGTGCCAGCAGCTTACTCGCGGGAAATGAAAAACTGTTTTTT
NA	TRBV6-1	TRBJ2-2	NA	CASTRPGSLAGELFF	TGTGCCAGCACTCGGCCGGGATCTTTGGCCGGGGAGCTGTTTTTT
NA	TRBV2	TRBJ2-7	many	CASSDPGDPAYEQYF	TGTGCCAGCAGTGATCCAGGGGACCCTGCCTACGAGCAGTACTTC
TRBD1	TRBV5-4	TRBJ1-2	NA	CASSFGQATFPYTF	TGTGCCAGCAGCTTTGGACAGGCGACATTCCCCTACACCTTC
NA	TRBV9	TRBJ1-4	many	CASSATGSHEKLFF	TGTGCCAGCAGCGCGACAGGTAGTCATGAAAAACTGTTTTTT
NA	TRBV7-9	TRBJ1-2	many	CASSHNTGSYGYTF	TGTGCCAGCAGCCATAACACAGGAAGCTATGGCTACACCTTC
NA	TRBV3-1	TRBJ2-3	many	CASSQLRGTDTQYF	TGTGCCAGCAGCCAACTACGAGGCACAGATACGCAGTATTTT
TRBD2	TRBV5-6	TRBJ2-1	many	CASSLPSGYNEQFF	TGTGCCAGCAGCTTGCCTAGCGGATACAATGAGCAGTTCTTC
TRBD1	TRBV2	TRBJ2-5	many	CASSPDRLRETQYF	TGTGCCAGCAGTCCGGACAGGTTAAGGGAGACCCAGTACTTC
NA	TRBV6-2/TRBV6-3	TRBJ1-1	many	CASSYLNEAFF	TGTGCCAGCAGTTACTTAAATGAAGCTTTCTTT
NA	TRBV5-1	TRBJ2-3	many	CASRRMADTQYF	TGCGCCAGCAGAAGGATGGCTGATACGCAGTATTTT
NA	TRBV7-2	TRBJ2-3	many	CASSSLFADTQYF	TGTGCCAGCAGCTCCCTCTTTGCAGATACGCAGTATTTT
NA	TRBV6-2/TRBV6-3	TRBJ2-1	many	CASSYSGLSSYNEQFF	TGTGCCAGCAGTTACTCGGGCTTGAGCTCCTACAATGAGCAGTTCTTC
NA	TRBV7-8	TRBJ1-6	many	CASSLGGRARNSPLHF	TGTGCCAGCAGCTTAGGCGGGAGGGCGCGAAATTCACCCCTCCACTTT
NA	TRBV7-9	TRBJ1-5	many	CASRVDSNQPQHF	TGTGCCAGCAGGGTTGATAGCAATCAGCCCCAGCATTTT
TRBD1	TRBV18	TRBJ1-1	NA	CASSPGTGRMGTEAFF	TGTGCCAGCTCACCTGGGACAGGGCGGATGGGGACTGAAGCTTTCTTT
NA	TRBV14	TRBJ2-2	few	CASSQDLQSAGELFF	TGTGCCAGCAGCCAAGATCTACAGTCCGCCGGGGAGCTGTTTTTT
TRBD1	TRBV4-3	TRBJ2-1	few	CASSHNPGQGYNEQFF	TGCGCCAGCAGCCATAATCCGGGACAGGGCTACAATGAGCAGTTCTTC